The 2 T cell receptor beta chains in this list originate from one sample, sequenced in a study of blood T cell repertoires in COVID-19. Some clones are missing from TCRdb's copy, which holds only in-frame ones; the method was immunoSEQ multiplex PCR. The repertoire holds a few hundred thousand clones, 89% seen once, with 1% to 1.5% in the top ten. Sequencing used peripheral blood. Receptors originate from a man aged 40-49 years with acute or convalescent COVID-19.

The chain joins TRBV6-6 to TRBJ2-7; the match to TRBD1 covers 7 bases. With 5 bases clipped from V and 3 bases from J, the junction kept 10 bases outside the gene matches. Germline V lookup: CDR1 MNHNY, CDR2 SVGAGI (reference sequence). This CDR3 region has 15 residues. The CDR3 reads CASSLGTEFNYEQYF. The CDR3 coding sequence is TGTGCCAGCAGTCTTGGGACAGAATTTAACTACGAGCAGTACTTC.

The J gene is TRBJ2-7, the V gene TRBV15, with a possible D match to TRBD1 (5 bases). The CDR3 has 14 residues. The V end was cut by 0 bases, the J end by 5 bases, with 11 bases between. The germline V gene encodes CDR1 LNHNV and CDR2 YYDKDF (reference sequence). DNA for the CDR3: TGTGCCACCAGCAGAGATTGGCCAGGGAACGAGCAGTACTTC. Residues: CATSRDWPGNEQYF.